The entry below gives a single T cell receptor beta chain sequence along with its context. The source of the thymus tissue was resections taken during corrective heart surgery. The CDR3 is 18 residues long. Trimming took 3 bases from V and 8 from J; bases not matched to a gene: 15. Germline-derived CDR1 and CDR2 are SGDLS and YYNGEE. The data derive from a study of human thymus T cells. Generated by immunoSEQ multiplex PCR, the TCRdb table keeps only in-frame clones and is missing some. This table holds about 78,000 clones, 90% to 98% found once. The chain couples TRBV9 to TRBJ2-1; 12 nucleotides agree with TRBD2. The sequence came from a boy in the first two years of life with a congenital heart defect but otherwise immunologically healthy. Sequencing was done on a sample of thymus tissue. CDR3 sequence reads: CASSEGPRLAGEVYEQFF. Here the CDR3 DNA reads TGTGCCAGCAGCGAGGGGCCCCGACTAGCGGGAGAGGTGTATGAGCAGTTCTTC.